This T cell receptor beta chain was captured in a study of glioma-infiltrating T cells after dendritic cell vaccination. Per the germline V gene, CDR1 is SGHTA and CDR2 is FQGNSA. The CDR3 extends over 15 amino acids. V was clipped by 5 bases and J by 3 bases, with 13 bases between them. Time point: after dendritic cell vaccination, including at tumor progression/relapse. Primers: 60 V beta forward and 13 J beta reverse. Assay used: immunoSEQ multiplex PCR; TCRdb lists only in-frame clones, some missing. The sample consists of over 75,000 clones, more than 80% of them appearing once. The sample in question was blood, obtained after dendritic cell vaccination. This clonotype was obtained from a human donor with glioblastoma. The J gene is TRBJ2-2, the V gene TRBV7-2; D may be TRBD1 (6 bases). In DNA form, the CDR3 reads TGTGCCAGCAGCCCACAGGGATTAGACACCGGGGAGCTGTTTTTT. Amino acid sequence: CASSPQGLDTGELFF.